Reported below is one T cell receptor (beta chain). Using immunoSEQ multiplex PCR, the repertoire was profiled, and TCRdb retains in-frame clones only, with some absent. Of under 1,100,000 clones listed, around 76% were seen once; the top ten hold about 1.5%. With V trimmed by 2 bases and J by 3 bases, 7 bases remained unmatched. Per germline, CDR1 SGHTA and CDR2 FQGNSA. The length of the CDR3 is 15 residues. The data were obtained in a study of shared clonotypes between healthy human individuals. Whole-study context: There were three CD4 naive, three CD4 memory, two CD8 naive and one CD8 memory plates per donor.

Subsets obtained from CD4+ cells comprised CD45RA+ naive and CD45RA-negative memory cells. This sequence was found in a man younger than 35 in good health. The gene calls are TRBV7-2 and TRBJ2-7; 7 positions match TRBD2. The source material was memory CD4+ T cells sorted from blood. Subset meaning: CD45RA-negative fraction. CDR3 DNA sequence: TGTGCCAGCAGCTTATCTACTAGCGCACGCTACGAGCAGTACTTC. Protein product: CASSLSTSARYEQYF.